These 18 T cell receptor beta chains were all obtained from the same sample, sequenced in a study of T cells after yellow fever vaccination. MiXCR, applied by TCRdb to the 5' RACE reads, yields one record per CDR3 protein. Of about 300,000 distinct CDR3 sequences detected, around 9.3% appear once; the ten largest clones hold 3% to 3.5%. The sample was CD4+ T cells sorted from PBMCs, taken 5 days after the yellow fever booster vaccination. Receptors were obtained from a man between 18 and 35 years old who received the YFV17D yellow fever vaccine.

This clonotype was counted only a few times. The chain is built from TRBV7-2 and TRBJ2-1, with D tentatively TRBD2 (7 bases). The CDR3 totals 15 residues. V was trimmed by 5 bases and J by 8 bases, leaving 19 bases between them. Germline CDR1 is SGHTA and CDR2 is FQGNSA. The CDR3 sequence: CASSLGGAGWYEQFF. For the CDR3, the DNA is TGTGCCAGCAGCCTGGGGGGGGCCGGGTGGTATGAGCAGTTCTTC.

There are many counts of this clonotype. The chain couples TRBV6-2 or TRBV6-3 to TRBJ2-7; the match to TRBD1 covers 10 bases. This CDR3 comprises 16 residues. The V gene end was trimmed by 4 bases and the J gene end by 0 bases; junction bases not matched to a gene: 6. Per the germline V gene, CDR1 is MNHEY and CDR2 is SVGEGT. CDR3 protein: CASSSGTGAASYEQYV. The DNA of the CDR3 is TGTGCCAGCAGTTCCGGGACAGGGGCTGCCTCCTACGAGCAGTACGTC.

The V gene is TRBV11-3, the J gene TRBJ2-3; TRBD2 matches 11 bases. CDR3 size: 15 residues. Losses at the gene ends were 1 base for V and 5 bases for J; bases not matched to a gene: 2. Germline CDR1 reads SGHNT; CDR2 reads YENEEA. CDR3 sequence reads: CASSLGLAGKDTQYF. The CDR3 bases are TGTGCCAGCAGCTTAGGACTAGCGGGGAAAGATACGCAGTATTTT.

This chain joins TRBV28 and TRBJ2-7, with TRBD1 identical over 8 bases. CDR3 length equals 15 residues. Germline CDR1 reads MDHEN; CDR2 reads SYDVKM. The V and J ends lost 1 base and 5 bases, in that order; junction bases with no gene match: 7. The CDR3 sequence is CASSLSGRGRHEQYV. CDR3 DNA: TGTGCCAGCAGTTTATCTGGCAGGGGGCGCCACGAGCAGTACGTC.

The J gene is TRBJ1-5, the V gene TRBV20-1; D might be TRBD1 (6 bases). Germline V lookup: CDR1 DFQATT, CDR2 SNEGSKA (reference sequence). The CDR3 contains 14 residues. Between the trimmed V and J ends, which lost 5 bases and 5 bases, there was a span of 16 bases. The CDR3 sequence: CSAWTTPGDQPQHF. CDR3 in DNA: TGCAGTGCTTGGACTACCCCAGGGGATCAGCCCCAGCATTTT.

This clonotype showed up just a few times. This chain uses TRBV7-3 with TRBJ2-3, with D tentatively TRBD2 (5 bases). The germline V gene has CDR1 SGHTA and CDR2 FQGTGA. V lost 4 bases and J lost 3, with 11 bases in between. The CDR3 is 14 residues long. The CDR3 nucleotides are TGTGCCAGCAGCTCATCCCCGGGGACAGATACGCAGTATTTT. Its protein product is CASSSSPGTDTQYF.

This clonotype turned up a few times. The V call is TRBV3-1, the J call TRBJ2-5; D is unresolved. Deletions cut 2 bases from V and 5 bases from J, with 15 bases between. CDR1 LGHDT and CDR2 YNNKEL come from the germline V gene (reference sequence). This CDR3 has 15 amino acids. CDR3 amino acids: CASSQPRPLVETQYF. The CDR3 bases are TGTGCCAGCAGCCAACCTAGACCGCTCGTGGAGACCCAGTACTTC.

This clonotype was observed a few times. The chain is built from TRBV4-3 and TRBJ1-6; 7 bases line up with TRBD1. The CDR3 has 13 residues. V shed 2 bases and J 9 bases; nucleotides not matched to a gene: 1. Germline V gene data show CDR1 as LGHNA and CDR2 as YSLEER. The CDR3 DNA follows: TGCGCCAGCAGCCAACAGGGGGTTTCACCCCTCCACTTT. Translated: CASSQQGVSPLHF.

Only a few counts were recorded for this clonotype. The chain is built from TRBV7-8 and TRBJ2-3; 7 bases line up with TRBD1. Losses at the gene ends were 4 bases for V and 2 bases for J; bases not matched to a gene: 6. Germline V gene lookup returns CDR1 SGHVS and CDR2 FQNEAQ. CDR3 length equals 15 residues. The CDR3 protein is CASSSRTGLTDTQYF. CDR3 DNA sequence: TGTGCCAGCAGCTCGAGGACAGGTCTCACAGATACGCAGTATTTT.

The CDR3 sequence: CSTSDTTTNEKLFF. The DNA for the CDR3 is TGCAGCACCTCGGACACAACAACTAATGAAAAACTGTTTTTT. The V gene is TRBV29-1, the J gene TRBJ1-4; possible D gene TRBD1, 5 bases. Germline V CDR1 and CDR2: SQVTM, ANQGSEA. The CDR3 is made up of 14 amino acids. Trimming took 8 bases from V and 0 from J, leaving 13 bases between them.

This clonotype was recorded many times. The chain joins TRBV9 to TRBJ2-1, with 7 positions matching TRBD2. Unmatched junction bases numbered 8, after V lost 1 base and J lost 4 bases. Germline loops: CDR1 SGDLS, CDR2 YYNGEE. The CDR3 consists of 16 residues. The CDR3 nucleotides read TGTGCCAGCAGCGTATCTCCATGGGGGGGGTACAATGAGCAGTTCTTC. Translation: CASSVSPWGGYNEQFF.

There are many counts of this clonotype. V is TRBV12-3 or TRBV12-4 and J is TRBJ2-3, with 8 nucleotides matching TRBD1. J was trimmed by 0 bases and V by 5 bases; bases with no gene match: 7. The CDR3 is 16 residues long. CDR3 bases: TGTGCCAGCAGTCAGGGGGCCGCGTTAAGCACAGATACGCAGTATTTT. This gives the protein CASSQGAALSTDTQYF.

This clonotype was seen a handful of times. This chain links TRBV11-1 with TRBJ2-3; 7 positions match TRBD2. V lost 4 bases to trimming and J lost 4 bases; unmatched junction nucleotides: 5. Germline lookup yields CDR1 SGHAT and CDR2 FQDESV (reference sequence). This CDR3 has 14 residues. CDR3 in amino acids: CASSSDLAADTQYF. CDR3 bases: TGTGCCAGCAGCTCAGACCTAGCGGCAGATACGCAGTATTTT.

This clonotype was observed many times. The chain couples TRBV5-1 to TRBJ2-5; possible D gene TRBD1, 7 bases. The CDR3 covers 16 residues. V lost 3 bases to trimming and J lost 1 base, with 16 bases between them. CDR1 SGHRS and CDR2 YFSETQ come from the germline V gene. The CDR3 is CASSWQGGISQETQYF. CDR3 nucleotide sequence: TGCGCCAGCAGCTGGCAGGGGGGCATCTCCCAAGAGACCCAGTACTTC.

This clonotype showed up many times. The chain employs TRBV12-3 or TRBV12-4 and TRBJ1-2, with D unclear. The CDR3 runs to 13 residues. Trimming took 3 bases from V and 6 from J, leaving 11 bases between them. CDR3 nucleotide sequence: TGTGCCAGCAGTTTGAGGGCGGAGCATGGCTACACCTTC. Protein: CASSLRAEHGYTF.

This rearrangement joins TRBV4-2 to TRBJ1-1; 7 bases line up with TRBD1. CDR1 and CDR2 from the germline V gene are LGHNA and YNFKEQ. V gave up 4 bases and J gave up 6 bases; unmatched junction bases: 8. The CDR3 extends over 14 amino acids. The chain's CDR3 is CASSRGQRPPEAFF. The CDR3 DNA reads as TGTGCCAGCAGCCGGGGACAGCGGCCACCTGAAGCTTTCTTT.

The chain carries TRBV4-2 and TRBJ2-7, with TRBD2 matching 7 bases. Germline values: CDR1 LGHNA, CDR2 YNFKEQ. V was pared by 7 bases and J by 2 bases, with 14 bases of the junction left unmatched. This CDR3 spans 16 amino acids. The CDR3 nucleotides read TGTGCCAGCACCCCTACCGGGGCGGGGGAGGCCTACGAGCAGTACTTC. Amino acid sequence: CASTPTGAGEAYEQYF.

This clonotype was seen ten or more times. V usage is TRBV5-1 and J usage is TRBJ1-1; unclear D gene. V was shortened by 5 bases and J by 0 bases, with 14 bases between the two germline ends. Germline CDR1 and CDR2: SGHRS and YFSETQ. CDR3 length: 15 residues. In DNA form, the CDR3 reads TGCGCCAGCAGTGGTGGTACACCACTGAACACTGAAGCTTTCTTT. Its translation: CASSGGTPLNTEAFF.